A single sample gave rise to the 15 T cell receptor beta chains below, sequenced in a study of cytomegalovirus exposure and HLA in healthy donors. In the PCR, 60 Vbeta and 13 Jbeta primers were used. This table comes from immunoSEQ multiplex PCR, and its TCRdb copy is limited to in-frame clones, with some not included. This sample has just over 150,000 clones; around 84% occur once, and the top ten carry more than 1.5%. The specimen sequenced was PBMCs. Receptors originate from a man aged 18 to 29 in good health and CMV-seronegative.

V is TRBV27 and J is TRBJ1-3; no definite D call. This CDR3 is built from 15 residues. Germline CDR1 and CDR2: MNHEY and SMNVEV (reference sequence). Trimming cost V 2 bases and J 0 bases, with 8 bases left between them. This CDR3 reads CASSLGGSSGNTIYF. In DNA, the CDR3 is TGTGCCAGCAGTTTAGGCGGGAGCTCTGGAAACACCATATATTTT.

This clone appeared a few times. This rearrangement joins TRBV6-5 to TRBJ2-1; TRBD1 is a possible D gene (6 bases). Germline assignment: CDR1 MNHEY and CDR2 SVGAGI. The germline V and J ends were trimmed by 8 bases and 2 bases, with 16 bases remaining between them. CDR3 length: 15 amino acids. The CDR3 loop is CASRPPGHPYNEQFF. In DNA form, the CDR3 reads TGTGCCAGCCGCCCTCCGGGACATCCCTACAATGAGCAGTTCTTC.

The chain carries TRBV28 and TRBJ2-5; 10 bases match TRBD2. The J call may be faulty, since TRBJ2-7 better matches the DNA end. The CDR3 is 14 residues long. The germline V gene encodes CDR1 MDHEN and CDR2 SYDVKM. DNA for the CDR3: TGTGCCAGCGGCCTACTAGCGGGGTCCTACGAGCAGTACTTC. This translates into CASGLLAGSYEQYF.

The chain joins TRBV7-9 to TRBJ1-1, with a tentative D call TRBD1 (6 bases). This CDR3 comprises 15 residues. Germline assignment: CDR1 SEHNR and CDR2 FQNEAQ (reference sequence). Between the trimmed V and J ends, which lost 5 bases and 2 bases, there was a span of 15 bases. CDR3 in amino acids: CASSPRGSTNTEAFF. CDR3 nucleotides: TGTGCCAGCAGCCCCAGGGGTTCGACAAACACTGAAGCTTTCTTT.

The chain carries TRBV15 and TRBJ2-7, with 12 bases that match TRBD1. V lost 1 base, J lost 5 bases, and 3 bases stayed unmatched. This CDR3 is built from 15 residues. CDR1 LNHNV and CDR2 YYDKDF come from the germline V gene (reference sequence). CDR3 protein: CATSRGGTGGNEQYF. The CDR3 DNA reads TGTGCCACCAGCAGAGGCGGGACAGGGGGCAACGAGCAGTACTTC.

The V and J genes are TRBV5-1 and TRBJ2-5; 15 positions agree with TRBD2. In germline, CDR1 is SGHRS, CDR2 YFSETQ. CDR3 length: 17 residues. V dropped 2 bases and J dropped 5; count of bases not matched to a gene: 7. The CDR3 DNA follows: TGCGCCAGCAGCTTCGGGACTAGCGGGGGGCCTCTGGAGACCCAGTACTTC. This gives the protein CASSFGTSGGPLETQYF.

The chain has TRBV6-6 and TRBJ1-5; TRBD1 matches at 10 bases. V dropped 2 bases and J dropped 6; count of bases not matched to a gene: 4. CDR3 length equals 15 residues. Germline lookup yields CDR1 MNHNY and CDR2 SVGAGI (reference sequence). The DNA for the CDR3 is TGTGCCAGCAGTTACGAGACAGGGGGCGGTCAGCCCCAGCATTTT. As protein: CASSYETGGGQPQHF.

The chain couples TRBV7-8 to TRBJ2-7; 8 bases match TRBD2. Germline V gene data show CDR1 as SGHVS and CDR2 as FQNEAQ. J was trimmed by 2 bases and V by 4 bases; bases with no gene match: 7. The CDR3 extends over 15 amino acids. CDR3 coding DNA: TGTGCCAGCAGCTACCCCCGGGGGGGTCCCTACGAGCAGTACTTC. This translates into CASSYPRGGPYEQYF.

This chain connects TRBV7-6 to TRBJ2-1, with D possibly being TRBD1 (6 bases). Trimming removed 4 bases from V and 4 bases from J, with 14 bases in between. This CDR3 has 15 amino acids. CDR1 SGHVS and CDR2 FNYEAQ come from the germline V gene. This CDR3 reads CASSSRTEPYNEQFF. CDR3 sequence (DNA): TGTGCCAGCAGCTCCCGGACAGAACCTTACAATGAGCAGTTCTTC.

The chain couples TRBV5-6 to TRBJ1-6; D is possibly TRBD1 (5 bases). Trimming removed 0 bases from V and 9 bases from J, with 10 bases in between. The germline gives CDR1 SGHDT, CDR2 YYEEEE. The CDR3 totals 14 residues. The CDR3 sequence is CASSLAGGISPLHF. Here the CDR3 DNA reads TGTGCCAGCAGCTTGGCCGGGGGTATTTCACCCCTCCACTTT.

The V and J genes are TRBV5-1 and TRBJ2-3; TRBD1 is a possible D gene (6 bases). V dropped 0 bases and J dropped 0 bases, with 11 bases sitting between them. The CDR3 runs to 16 residues. CDR1 SGHRS and CDR2 YFSETQ come from the germline V gene. CDR3 residues: CASSLGVRGSTDTQYF. Here the CDR3 DNA reads TGCGCCAGCAGCTTGGGGGTCAGGGGAAGCACAGATACGCAGTATTTT.

The genes are TRBV12-5 and TRBJ1-5; maybe TRBD1 (5 bases). Trimming left V 3 bases short and J 0 bases short, with 18 bases between. The CDR3 is 18 residues long. CDR1 and CDR2 from the germline V gene are LGHNT and FRNRAP. The DNA of the CDR3 is TGTGCTAGTGGTTTCGAGACAGAAAACTACTCTAGCAATCAGCCCCAGCATTTT. This codes for CASGFETENYSSNQPQHF.

The chain has TRBV7-3 and TRBJ2-7; D possibly corresponds to TRBD2 (6 bases). V was shortened by 2 bases and J by 5 bases, with 16 bases between the two germline ends. Germline-derived CDR1 and CDR2 are SGHTA and FQGTGA. The CDR3 is 15 residues long. The CDR3 here is CASSLASEPEHEQYF. For the CDR3, the DNA is TGTGCCAGCAGCTTAGCTAGCGAGCCGGAACACGAGCAGTACTTC.

The chain uses TRBV5-8 and TRBJ1-2; 9 positions match TRBD1. CDR3 length equals 12 residues. Germline V gene data show CDR1 as SGHTS and CDR2 as YDEGEE. The ends lost 9 bases at V and 4 bases at J; junction bases unmatched: 4. The CDR3 protein is CANDRGGYGYTF. CDR3 nucleotides: TGTGCCAACGACAGGGGGGGCTATGGCTACACCTTC.

V gene TRBV30 combines with J gene TRBJ1-2; 7 nucleotides agree with TRBD1. Germline CDR1 and CDR2: GTSNPN and SVGIG (reference sequence). With 1 base clipped from V and 8 bases from J, the junction kept 4 bases outside the gene matches. The CDR3 runs to 12 residues. The CDR3 nucleotides read TGTGCCTGGAGTGCACAGGGGTACGGCTACACCTTC. Residues: CAWSAQGYGYTF.